Included here is one T cell receptor (beta chain) sequence, with context. Each CDR3 protein gets one entry after TCRdb re-called the RT-PCR reads with MiXCR. Among approximately 500,000 distinct CDR3 sequences listed, around 25% were seen once. The data stem from a study of response to subunit inactivated influenza vaccine. Germline V gives CDR1 SQVTM, CDR2 ANQGSEA. J lost 5 bases, V lost 6 bases, and 14 bases had no gene match. The CDR3 is 16 amino acids. The same specimen was also included in a second study, on T cells expressing NK-cell markers. This second study notes: Libraries used 5'RACE template switching adding universal primer site and UMIs. In sorted CD3+CD56+NKG2C+, CD3+CD56+NKG2C- and CD3+CD56-NKG2C+ T cells, TCR beta repertoires were obtained. The sequencing cohort of eight donors included seven HCMV-seropositive individuals and one seronegative individual. Roughly 6 of the donors carried dominant NKG2C+ clonotypes that took up roughly 1.0-7.5% of their CD8+ T cells. Dominance of the CD3+CD56-NKG2C+ fraction by these clonotypes also held in several donors.

The clonotype comes from a man aged 45-65 years who received an inactivated influenza vaccine. The sample in question was CD4+ T cells sorted from PBMCs, obtained 11 to 12 days after vaccination. V is TRBV29-1 and J is TRBJ2-3; TRBD2 aligns across 10 bases. CDR3 loop: CSVAQWEREGRDTQYF. CDR3 DNA: TGCAGCGTCGCCCAATGGGAGCGGGAGGGAAGAGATACGCAGTATTTT.